This TCR beta chain appears in the sequencing data of a study of identical twins. Points from the study as a whole: Weaker excess twin sharing was seen among beta out-of-frame sequences. Invariant MAIT and iNKT cells could partly confound zero-insertion analyses. Whereas memory repertoires showed no such difference, abundant cord blood beta clonotypes carried fewer insertions.

Each CDR3 protein gets one entry after TCRdb re-called the 5' RACE reads with MiXCR. Of 500,000 to 650,000 distinct CDR3 sequences listed, around 22% are singletons. This clonotype has a handful of counts. What it recognizes is unknown. Healthy Caucasians were all of the donors. There are 15 residues in the CDR3. V shed 8 bases and J shed 6 bases, with 22 bases lying between them. This same sample was also part of a study on yellow fever vaccine responses in identical twins.

Sequencing used CD4+ T cells sorted from blood. The rearrangement links TRBV12-3 or TRBV12-4 to TRBJ1-2; no clear D gene. The sequence came from a woman aged 18-29 years in good health. CDR3 region: CASVGRVFGLDGYTF. Written as DNA, the CDR3 is TGTGCCAGCGTCGGTAGAGTGTTTGGATTGGATGGCTACACCTTC.